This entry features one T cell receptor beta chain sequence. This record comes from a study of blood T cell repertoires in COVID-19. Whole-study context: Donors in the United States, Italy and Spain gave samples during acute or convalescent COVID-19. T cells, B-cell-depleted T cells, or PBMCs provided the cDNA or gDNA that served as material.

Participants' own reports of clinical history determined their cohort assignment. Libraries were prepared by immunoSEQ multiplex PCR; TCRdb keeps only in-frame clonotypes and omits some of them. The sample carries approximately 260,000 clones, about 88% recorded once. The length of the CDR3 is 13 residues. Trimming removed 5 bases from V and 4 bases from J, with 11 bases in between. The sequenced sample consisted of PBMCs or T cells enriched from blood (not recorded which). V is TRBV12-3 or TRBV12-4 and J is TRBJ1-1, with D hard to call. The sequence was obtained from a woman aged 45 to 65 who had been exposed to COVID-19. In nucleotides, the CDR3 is TGTGCCAGCAGTATCCCTGGGAGCACTGAAGCTTTCTTT. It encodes CASSIPGSTEAFF.